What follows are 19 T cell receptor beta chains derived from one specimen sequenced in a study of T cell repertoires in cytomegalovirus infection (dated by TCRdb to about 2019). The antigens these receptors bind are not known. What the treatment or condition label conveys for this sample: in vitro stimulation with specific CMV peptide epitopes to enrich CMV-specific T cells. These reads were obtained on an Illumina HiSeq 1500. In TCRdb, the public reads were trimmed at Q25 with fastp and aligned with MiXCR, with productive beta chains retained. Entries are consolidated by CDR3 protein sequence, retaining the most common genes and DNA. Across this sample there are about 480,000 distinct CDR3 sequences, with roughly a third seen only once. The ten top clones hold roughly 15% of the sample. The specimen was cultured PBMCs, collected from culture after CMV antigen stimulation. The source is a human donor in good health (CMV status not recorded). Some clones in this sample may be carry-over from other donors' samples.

CDR3 bases: TGTGCCAGTAGTACACCATCACAGAGTTTTCGTGAAAAACTGTTTTTT. It specifies CASSTPSQSFREKLFF. The chain uses TRBV19 and TRBJ1-4; D gene ambiguous. This CDR3 comprises 16 residues. V lost 4 bases and J lost 7, with 19 bases in between. In germline, CDR1 is LNHDA, CDR2 SQIVND (reference sequence).

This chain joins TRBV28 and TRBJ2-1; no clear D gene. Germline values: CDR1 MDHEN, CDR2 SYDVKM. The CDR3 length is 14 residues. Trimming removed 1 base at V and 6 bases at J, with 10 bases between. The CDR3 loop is CASSLLYRSNEQFF. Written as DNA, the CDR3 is TGTGCCAGCAGTTTATTGTACAGAAGCAATGAGCAGTTCTTC.

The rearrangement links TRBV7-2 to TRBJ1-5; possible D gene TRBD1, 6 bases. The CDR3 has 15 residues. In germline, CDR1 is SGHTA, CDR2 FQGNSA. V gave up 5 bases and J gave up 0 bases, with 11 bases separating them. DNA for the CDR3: TGTGCCAGCAGCAGGGACATCGGTAGCAATCAGCCCCAGCATTTT. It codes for CASSRDIGSNQPQHF. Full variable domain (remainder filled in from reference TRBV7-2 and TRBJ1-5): GAGVSQSPSNKVTEKGKDVELRCDPISGHTALYWYRQSLGQGLEFLIYFQGNSAPDKSGLPSDRFSAERTGGSVSTLTIQRTQQEDSAVYLCASSRDIGSNQPQHFGDGTRLSIL.

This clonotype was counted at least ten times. The CDR3: CASSYRLISYNEQFF. CDR3 in DNA: TGTGCCAGCAGTTACCGACTAATATCGTACAATGAGCAGTTCTTC. V usage is TRBV6-2 or TRBV6-3 and J usage is TRBJ2-1; tentatively, D is TRBD2 (5 bases). The CDR3 runs to 15 residues. CDR1 and CDR2 (germline): MNHEY, SVGEGT. Trimming removed 2 bases from V and 4 bases from J, with 12 bases in between.

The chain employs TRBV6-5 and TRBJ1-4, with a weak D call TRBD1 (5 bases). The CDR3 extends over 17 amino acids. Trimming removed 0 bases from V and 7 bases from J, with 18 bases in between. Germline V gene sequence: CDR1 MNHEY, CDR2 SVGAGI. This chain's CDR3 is CASSYSPIKGAAEKLFF. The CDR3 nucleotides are TGTGCCAGCAGTTACTCCCCAATTAAAGGGGCGGCTGAAAAACTGTTTTTT.

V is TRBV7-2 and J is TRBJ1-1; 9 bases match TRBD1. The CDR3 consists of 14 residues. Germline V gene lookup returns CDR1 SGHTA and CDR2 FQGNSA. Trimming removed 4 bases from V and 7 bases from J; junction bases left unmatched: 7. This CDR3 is CASSYRQGGNEAFF. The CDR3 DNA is TGTGCCAGCAGCTACCGACAGGGGGGAAATGAAGCTTTCTTT.

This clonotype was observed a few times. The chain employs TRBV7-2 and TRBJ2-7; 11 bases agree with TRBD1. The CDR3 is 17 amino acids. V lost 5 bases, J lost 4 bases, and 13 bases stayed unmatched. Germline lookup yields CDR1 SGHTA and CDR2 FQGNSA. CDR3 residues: CASSVVATGTGGYEQYF. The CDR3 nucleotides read TGTGCCAGCAGCGTAGTCGCAACCGGGACAGGGGGTTACGAGCAGTACTTC.

The CDR3: CASSRRGGAVDEQYF. CDR3 in DNA: TGCGCCAGCAGCCGTCGAGGAGGGGCAGTCGACGAGCAGTACTTC. The V call is TRBV4-1, the J call TRBJ2-7, with TRBD2 as a possible D gene (6 bases). Germline CDR1 is MGHRA and CDR2 is YSYEKL. V shed 4 bases and J shed 5 bases, with 18 bases lying between them. The CDR3 is 15 residues long.

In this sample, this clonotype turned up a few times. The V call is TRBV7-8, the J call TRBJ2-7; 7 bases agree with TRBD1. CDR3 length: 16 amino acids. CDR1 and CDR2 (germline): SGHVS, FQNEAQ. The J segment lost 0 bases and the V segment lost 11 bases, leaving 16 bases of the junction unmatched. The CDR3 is CAATKQSTGSSYEQYF. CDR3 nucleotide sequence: TGTGCCGCCACAAAACAATCGACAGGGAGCTCCTACGAGCAGTACTTC.

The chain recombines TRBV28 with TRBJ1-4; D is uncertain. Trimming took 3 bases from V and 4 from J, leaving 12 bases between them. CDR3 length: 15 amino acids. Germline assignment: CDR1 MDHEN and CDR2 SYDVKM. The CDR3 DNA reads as TGTGCCAGCAGTTTCGGAGACCGGCGTAATGAAAAACTGTTTTTT. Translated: CASSFGDRRNEKLFF.

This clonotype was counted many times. The CDR3 bases are TGTGCCAGCAGCCCAGGGAATGGGTTTGAGGCCCTCCACTTT. Translated, it gives CASSPGNGFEALHF. The J gene is TRBJ1-6, the V gene TRBV7-2, with D possibly TRBD1 on 5 matching bases. Between the trimmed V and J ends, which lost 5 bases and 14 bases, there was a span of 19 bases. Germline loops: CDR1 SGHTA, CDR2 FQGNSA. The CDR3 has 14 amino acids.

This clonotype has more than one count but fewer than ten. CDR3 nucleotides: TGTGCCAGCAGTTACTCAAACGGGGCGAACACTGAAGCTTTCTTT. The encoded protein is CASSYSNGANTEAFF. The chain is built from TRBV6-6 and TRBJ1-1; D perhaps matches TRBD1 (5 bases). CDR1 and CDR2 from the germline V gene are MNHNY and SVGAGI (reference sequence). CDR3 length: 15 residues. V shed 0 bases and J shed 1 base, with 9 bases lying between them.

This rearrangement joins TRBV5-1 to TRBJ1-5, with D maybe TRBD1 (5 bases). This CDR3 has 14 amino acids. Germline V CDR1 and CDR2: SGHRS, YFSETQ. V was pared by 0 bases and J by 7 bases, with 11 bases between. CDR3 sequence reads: CASSLEGARQPQHF. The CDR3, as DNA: TGCGCCAGCAGCTTGGAAGGGGCAAGGCAGCCCCAGCATTTT.

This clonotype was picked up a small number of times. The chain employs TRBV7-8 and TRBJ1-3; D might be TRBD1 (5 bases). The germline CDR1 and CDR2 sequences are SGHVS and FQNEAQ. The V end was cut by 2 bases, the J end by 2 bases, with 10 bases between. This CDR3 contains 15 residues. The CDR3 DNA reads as TGTGCCAGCAGCTTAAGCAGGGCGGCTGGAAACACCATATATTTT. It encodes CASSLSRAAGNTIYF. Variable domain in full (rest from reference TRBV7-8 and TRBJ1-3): GAGVSQSPRYKVAKRGQDVALRCDPISGHVSLFWYQQALGQGPEFLTYFQNEAQLDKSGLPSDRFFAERPEGSVSTLKIQRTQQEDSAVYLCASSLSRAAGNTIYFGEGSWLTVV.

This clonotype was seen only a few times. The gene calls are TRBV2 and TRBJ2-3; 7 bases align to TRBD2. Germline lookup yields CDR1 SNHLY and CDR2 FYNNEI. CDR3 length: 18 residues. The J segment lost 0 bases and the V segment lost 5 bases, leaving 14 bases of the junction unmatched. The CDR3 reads CASSHSILARDSTDTQYF. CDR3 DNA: TGTGCCAGCAGTCATTCCATACTAGCGCGAGACAGCACAGATACGCAGTATTTT.

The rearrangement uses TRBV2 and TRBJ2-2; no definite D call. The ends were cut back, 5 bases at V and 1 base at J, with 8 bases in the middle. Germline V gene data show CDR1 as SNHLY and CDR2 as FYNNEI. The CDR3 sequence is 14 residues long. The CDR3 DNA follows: TGTGCCAGCAGTCCGATTCTGAACACCGGGGAGCTGTTTTTT. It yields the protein CASSPILNTGELFF.

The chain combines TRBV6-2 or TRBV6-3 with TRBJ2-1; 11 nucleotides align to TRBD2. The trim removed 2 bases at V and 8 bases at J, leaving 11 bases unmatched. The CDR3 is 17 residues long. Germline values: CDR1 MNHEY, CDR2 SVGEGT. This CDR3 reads CASSYRASGRIRDEQFF. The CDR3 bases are TGTGCCAGCAGTTACAGAGCTAGCGGGAGGATTAGGGATGAGCAGTTCTTC.

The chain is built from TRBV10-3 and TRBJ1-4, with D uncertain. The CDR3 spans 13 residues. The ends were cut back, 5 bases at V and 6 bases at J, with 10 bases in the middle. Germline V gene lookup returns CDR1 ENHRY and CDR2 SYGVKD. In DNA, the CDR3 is TGTGCCATCAGTCTCACAGCGGATGAAAAACTGTTTTTT. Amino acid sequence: CAISLTADEKLFF.

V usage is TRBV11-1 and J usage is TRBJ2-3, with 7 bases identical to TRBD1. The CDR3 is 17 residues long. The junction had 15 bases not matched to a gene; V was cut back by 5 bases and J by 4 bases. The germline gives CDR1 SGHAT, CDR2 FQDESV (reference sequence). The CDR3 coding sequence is TGTGCCAGCAGCCTACCGCAGAACAGGGGAAAGGCAGATACGCAGTATTTT. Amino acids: CASSLPQNRGKADTQYF.